Below are 15 T cell receptor beta chains sequenced from a single sample in a study of siplizumab effects on memory and regulatory T cells. Profiling relied on immunoSEQ multiplex PCR, and the TCRdb table lists in-frame clones only, not all of them. Counted here are tens of thousands of clones, 90% to 97% occurring once; the ten biggest clones make up about 0.091%. Source material: naive CD8+ T cells sorted from blood. Source of these receptors: a human donor in good health.

This chain uses TRBV27 with TRBJ2-1; possibly TRBD1 for D (6 bases). CDR1 MNHEY and CDR2 SMNVEV come from the germline V gene (reference sequence). The length of the CDR3 is 16 residues. The V end was cut by 4 bases, the J end by 4 bases, with 17 bases between. The CDR3 sequence: CASSSQSDSTYNEQFF. Here the CDR3 DNA reads TGTGCCAGCAGTTCCCAATCGGACAGCACTTACAATGAGCAGTTCTTC.

J is TRBJ2-1 and V is TRBV6-5; 10 bases are shared with TRBD2. Germline V gene data show CDR1 as MNHEY and CDR2 as SVGAGI. V dropped 0 bases and J dropped 9; count of bases not matched to a gene: 5. The CDR3 loop spans 15 amino acids. CDR3 protein: CASSYSTSGDPEQFF. CDR3 coding DNA: TGTGCCAGCAGTTACTCTACTAGCGGGGACCCTGAGCAGTTCTTC.

The gene calls are TRBV7-2 and TRBJ2-5; TRBD1 matches 10 bases. Gene TRBJ2-7 matches the end of the DNA better, so the J call may be wrong. Germline loops: CDR1 SGHTA, CDR2 FQGNSA. There are 14 residues in the CDR3. As DNA, the CDR3 is TGTGCCAGCAGCCCGGCGGGACAGGGGTACGAGCAGTACTTC. The encoded protein is CASSPAGQGYEQYF.

The chain employs TRBV27 and TRBJ2-1, with D perhaps TRBD2 (5 bases). The CDR3 covers 12 residues. The germline gives CDR1 MNHEY, CDR2 SMNVEV (reference sequence). Between the trimmed V and J ends, which lost 3 bases and 6 bases, there was a span of 6 bases. DNA for the CDR3: TGTGCCAGCAGTTTCGGGATCAATGAGCAGTTCTTC. Protein: CASSFGINEQFF.

The chain carries TRBV6-5 and TRBJ1-5; tentatively, D is TRBD1 (5 bases). The V end lost 8 bases, the J end lost 0 bases, and 14 bases lay between the germline ends. CDR3 length: 15 amino acids. CDR1 MNHEY and CDR2 SVGAGI come from the germline V gene. The CDR3 nucleotides are TGTGCCAGCTCCCCCGTGGGGGATAGCAATCAGCCCCAGCATTTT. Encoded protein: CASSPVGDSNQPQHF.

This clone appeared a single time. This rearrangement joins TRBV7-6 to TRBJ1-2; possible D gene TRBD1, 5 bases. In germline, CDR1 is SGHVS, CDR2 FNYEAQ. V was clipped by 5 bases and J by 5 bases, with 9 bases between them. The CDR3 has 12 residues. The CDR3 DNA is TGTGCCAGCAGCGTGGAGGGGTATGGCTACACCTTC. The encoded protein is CASSVEGYGYTF.

The chain carries TRBV9 and TRBJ1-1; D is uncertain. CDR1 is SGDLS, CDR2 YYNGEE, per germline. Trimming took off 0 bases at V and 4 bases at J, with 7 bases between the two ends. The CDR3 loop spans 13 amino acids. In nucleotides, the CDR3 is TGTGCCAGCAGCGTAGGCAGCCCCACTGAAGCTTTCTTT. It is translated as CASSVGSPTEAFF.

The gene calls are TRBV13 and TRBJ2-5, with D hard to call. CDR3 length: 12 amino acids. V was clipped by 1 base and J by 4 bases, with 4 bases between them. Per germline, CDR1 PRHDT and CDR2 FYEKMQ (reference sequence). This CDR3 is CASSLEGETQYF. For the CDR3, the DNA is TGTGCCAGCAGCTTAGAGGGAGAGACCCAGTACTTC.

This chain connects TRBV7-9 to TRBJ2-1, with D unresolved. The CDR3 length is 13 residues. V lost 1 base to trimming and J lost 5 bases, with 6 bases between them. CDR1 SEHNR and CDR2 FQNEAQ come from the germline V gene (reference sequence). This CDR3 reads CASSLGWDNEQFF. CDR3 DNA sequence: TGTGCCAGCAGCTTAGGGTGGGACAATGAGCAGTTCTTC.

The chain carries TRBV9 and TRBJ2-7; 7 bases are a match to TRBD1. Germline loops: CDR1 SGDLS, CDR2 YYNGEE. Trimming at V came to 3 bases and at J to 4 bases, leaving 10 bases not matched to a gene. CDR3 length: 15 residues. The CDR3 nucleotides read TGTGCCAGCAGCGACTCGACAGGGCTAAATTACGAGCAGTACTTC. Its protein product is CASSDSTGLNYEQYF.

This clone was detected once. The chain links TRBV7-3 to TRBJ2-3; 9 nucleotides match TRBD2. V shed 5 bases and J 5 bases; nucleotides not matched to a gene: 8. The CDR3 length is 15 residues. Germline values: CDR1 SGHTA, CDR2 FQGTGA. The CDR3 sequence is CASSLLAGGIDTQYF. The CDR3 DNA sequence: TGTGCCAGCAGCCTACTAGCGGGCGGGATAGATACGCAGTATTTT.

The chain combines TRBV7-2 with TRBJ1-1; no clear D gene. The germline V gene encodes CDR1 SGHTA and CDR2 FQGNSA. The CDR3 extends over 12 amino acids. V lost 5 bases to trimming and J lost 4 bases, with 8 bases between them. CDR3 sequence: CASSEVVTEAFF. The CDR3 DNA reads as TGTGCCAGCAGCGAAGTGGTCACTGAAGCTTTCTTT.

The V and J genes are TRBV18 and TRBJ2-7; 14 nucleotides line up with TRBD2. V shed 2 bases and J 2 bases; nucleotides not matched to a gene: 5. The CDR3 covers 17 residues. Per germline, CDR1 KGHSH and CDR2 LQKENI. The CDR3 loop reads CASSPGTSGGPTYEQYF. The CDR3 region has the DNA TGTGCCAGCTCACCAGGGACTAGCGGGGGCCCAACCTACGAGCAGTACTTC.

This clone was detected a few times. This chain connects TRBV5-1 to TRBJ2-7; TRBD2 is a possible D gene (6 bases). This CDR3 spans 13 amino acids. CDR1 and CDR2 (germline): SGHRS, YFSETQ. Trimming shortened V by 3 bases and J by 6 bases, and 13 bases separated the two germline ends. CDR3 bases: TGCGCCAGCAGCTCTGGGGGGAGTGGCGAGCAGTACTTC. The encoded protein is CASSSGGSGEQYF.

This rearrangement joins TRBV20-1 to TRBJ1-1, with D unclear. The ends were cut back, 6 bases at V and 5 bases at J, with 10 bases in the middle. Germline loops: CDR1 DFQATT, CDR2 SNEGSKA (reference sequence). The CDR3 sequence is 11 residues long. CDR3 DNA sequence: TGCAGTGCCCCGACTTGGACTGAAGCTTTCTTT. Amino acid sequence: CSAPTWTEAFF.